This T cell receptor (beta chain) stems from a study of T-cell memory formation after mild COVID-19. Study findings and constraints: Clones shrinking between day 15 and 85 showed a balanced CD4/CD8 split, and those that grew later tilted toward CD4+. Pre-infection memory harbored some responding clones, suggesting cross-reactive memory joined.

Constant-segment primers and 5'RACE yielded cDNA libraries for TCR alpha and TCR beta, each carrying sample barcodes and UMIs. TCRdb called the 5' RACE reads again in MiXCR, with one record for every CDR3 protein. The profile shows about 350,000 distinct CDR3 sequences, roughly 15% of them singletons. V was shortened by 1 base and J by 7 bases, with 8 bases between the two germline ends. In germline, CDR1 is LGHDT, CDR2 YNNKEL (reference sequence). This CDR3 has 13 residues. This clonotype was observed a handful of times. The antigen is unknown. The sequencing sample was made of PBMCs or a T cell subset sorted from them (not recorded which). The chain recombines TRBV3-1 with TRBJ2-1; D is undetermined. This clonotype was sampled from a man aged 18 to 30 who had mild COVID-19 (a few samples of this study predate the infection). Cell type and time point are not known. Written as DNA, the CDR3 is TGTGCCAGCAGCCAAGGGTCGGGTAATGAGCAGTTCTTC. Encoded protein: CASSQGSGNEQFF.